Described below is a single T cell receptor (beta chain) sequence and its context. TCR beta VDJ and CDR3 profiling used genomic DNA as template. MiXCR, run by TCRdb on the reads, gives a single entry per CDR3 protein. The sample gives 150,000 to 200,000 distinct CDR3 sequences, roughly half of which show up once; 9.7% is in the top ten. The record originates from a study of CD8+CD57+ T cells in acquired aplastic anemia. In patients chosen for sequencing, flow cytometry had shown CD8+CD57+ cell expansion. Material: sorted CD4+, CD8+, or CD8+CD57+ T cells (not recorded which) from PBMCs. This TCR was sampled from a human donor with aplastic anemia.

CDR3 amino acids: CASSQGAVGTDTQYF. The CDR3 region has the DNA TGTGCCAGCAGCCAAGGGGCGGTCGGCACAGATACGCAGTATTTT. The chain uses TRBV11-1 and TRBJ2-3; tentative D call: TRBD1 (5 bases). The CDR3 is 15 residues long. Looked up from germline, CDR1 is SGHAT and CDR2 is FQDESV (reference sequence). The germline V and J ends were trimmed by 5 bases and 1 base, with 13 bases remaining between them.